The present entry profiles one T cell receptor (beta chain) with its context. The antigen is unknown. Making TCR cDNA involved 5'RACE template switching, which added UMIs and a universal primer site. One entry per CDR3 protein results from TCRdb running MiXCR on the 5' RACE reads. The sample holds a few hundred thousand distinct CDR3 sequences, around 8.1% seen once. These data are taken from a study of T cells after yellow fever vaccination. About the study: SMART-Seq v4 Ultra Low Input handled preparation of low-cell-number fractions.

Germline values: CDR1 KGHDR, CDR2 SFDVKD. The CDR3 consists of 13 residues. V lost 0 bases and J lost 4, with 5 bases in between. Regarding the study as a whole: Most clones from primary vaccination resurfaced after the booster (about 95% CD4, 75% to 90% CD8). Contamination by abundant bulk-population clonotypes could be present in FACS-sorted repertoires.

The source is a man aged 18-30 years who received the YFV17D yellow fever vaccine. The sample consisted of PBMCs, taken 35 to 50 days after the first yellow fever vaccination. This chain joins TRBV24-1 and TRBJ2-5, with D unclear. The CDR3 loop is CATSDLRVETQYF. CDR3 bases: TGTGCCACCAGTGATTTGAGGGTAGAGACCCAGTACTTC.